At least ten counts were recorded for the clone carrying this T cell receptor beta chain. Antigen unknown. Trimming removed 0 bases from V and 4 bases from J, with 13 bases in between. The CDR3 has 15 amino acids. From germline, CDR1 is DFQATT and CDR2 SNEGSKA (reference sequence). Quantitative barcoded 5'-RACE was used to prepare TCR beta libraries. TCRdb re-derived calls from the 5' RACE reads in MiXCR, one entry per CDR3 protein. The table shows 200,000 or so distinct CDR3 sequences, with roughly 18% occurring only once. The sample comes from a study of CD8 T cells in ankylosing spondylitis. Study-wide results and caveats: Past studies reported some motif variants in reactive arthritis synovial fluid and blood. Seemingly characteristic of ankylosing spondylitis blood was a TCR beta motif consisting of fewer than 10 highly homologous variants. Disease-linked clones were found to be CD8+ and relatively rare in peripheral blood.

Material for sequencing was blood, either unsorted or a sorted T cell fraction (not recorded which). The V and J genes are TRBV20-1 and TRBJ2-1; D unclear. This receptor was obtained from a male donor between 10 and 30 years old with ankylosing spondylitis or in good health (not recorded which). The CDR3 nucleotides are TGCAGTGCTAGAGATGGGCTGGGCCCGTACAATGAGCAGTTCTTC. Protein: CSARDGLGPYNEQFF.